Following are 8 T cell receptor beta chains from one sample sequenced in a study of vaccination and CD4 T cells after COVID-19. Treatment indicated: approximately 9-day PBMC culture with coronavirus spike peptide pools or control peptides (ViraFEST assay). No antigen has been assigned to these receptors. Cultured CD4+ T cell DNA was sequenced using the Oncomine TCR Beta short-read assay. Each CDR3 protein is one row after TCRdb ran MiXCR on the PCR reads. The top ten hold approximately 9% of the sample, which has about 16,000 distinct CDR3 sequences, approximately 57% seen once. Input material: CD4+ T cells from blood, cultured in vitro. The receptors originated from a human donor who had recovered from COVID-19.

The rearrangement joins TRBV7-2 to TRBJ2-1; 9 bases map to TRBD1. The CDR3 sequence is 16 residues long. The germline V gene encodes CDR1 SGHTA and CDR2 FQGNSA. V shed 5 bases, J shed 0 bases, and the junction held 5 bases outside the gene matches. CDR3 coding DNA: TGTGCCAGCAGCCGAACAGGGGGCACCTCCTACAATGAGCAGTTCTTC. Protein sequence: CASSRTGGTSYNEQFF.

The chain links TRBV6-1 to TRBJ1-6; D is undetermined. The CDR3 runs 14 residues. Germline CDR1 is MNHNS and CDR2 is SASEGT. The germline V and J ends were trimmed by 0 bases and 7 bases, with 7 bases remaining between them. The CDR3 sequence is CASSEARKNSPLHF. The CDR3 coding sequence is TGTGCCAGCAGTGAAGCTCGCAAAAATTCACCCCTCCACTTT.

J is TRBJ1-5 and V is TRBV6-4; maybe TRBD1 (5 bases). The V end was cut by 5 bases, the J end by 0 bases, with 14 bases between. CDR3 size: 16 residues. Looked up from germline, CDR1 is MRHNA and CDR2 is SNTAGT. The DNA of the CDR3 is TGTGCCAGCAGTCCCTTAAATCAGGGTAGCAATCAGCCCCAGCATTTT. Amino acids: CASSPLNQGSNQPQHF.

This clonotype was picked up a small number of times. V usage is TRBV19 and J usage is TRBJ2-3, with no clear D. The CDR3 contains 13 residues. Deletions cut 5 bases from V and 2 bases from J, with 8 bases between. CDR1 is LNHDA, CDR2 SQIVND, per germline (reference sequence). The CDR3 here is CASSQGFTDTQYF. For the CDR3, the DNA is TGTGCCAGTAGTCAAGGGTTCACAGATACGCAGTATTTT.

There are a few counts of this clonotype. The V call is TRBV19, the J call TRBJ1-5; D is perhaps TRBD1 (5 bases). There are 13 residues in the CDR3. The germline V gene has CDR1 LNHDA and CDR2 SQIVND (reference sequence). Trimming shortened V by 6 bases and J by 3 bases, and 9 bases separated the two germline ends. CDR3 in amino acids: CASRDRSNQPQHF. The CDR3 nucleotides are TGTGCCAGTAGAGACAGATCCAATCAGCCCCAGCATTTT.

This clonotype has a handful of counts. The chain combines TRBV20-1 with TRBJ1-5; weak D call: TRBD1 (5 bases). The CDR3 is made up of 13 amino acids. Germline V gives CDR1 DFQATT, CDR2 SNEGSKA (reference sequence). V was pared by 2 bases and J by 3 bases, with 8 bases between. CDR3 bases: TGCAGTGCTAGACGAGGGACCAATCAGCCCCAGCATTTT. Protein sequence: CSARRGTNQPQHF.

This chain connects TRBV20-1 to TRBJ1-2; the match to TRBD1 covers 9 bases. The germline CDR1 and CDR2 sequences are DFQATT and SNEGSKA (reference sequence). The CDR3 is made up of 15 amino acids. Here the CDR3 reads CSPRGTIDRGSGYTF. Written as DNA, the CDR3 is TGCAGCCCTAGGGGAACTATCGACAGGGGGAGCGGCTACACCTTC.

The CDR3 nucleotides read TGTGCCAGCAGCTTAATTCGGAACACCGGGGAGCTGTTTTTT. Translation gives CASSLIRNTGELFF. The chain recombines TRBV7-8 with TRBJ2-2, with D uncertain. CDR3 length: 14 residues. V was shortened by 2 bases and J by 1 base, with 5 bases between the two germline ends. CDR1 and CDR2 (germline): SGHVS, FQNEAQ.